This T cell receptor (beta chain) was found in a study of human T cells and chemical hapten exposure (dated by TCRdb to 2020 to 2022). Looking at the study overall: For sensitization, 2% DPC in acetone was applied to a roughly 2 cm by roughly 2 cm area of upper inner arm skin. Weekly therapeutic DPC doses were additionally applied to the scalp of patients throughout the roughly 23-week study period. Patch testing was done on the upper back using Finn chambers containing 0.01% DPC, and results were scored after 6 days according to International Contact Dermatitis Research Group standards. Alopecia areata with under or over 50% scalp involvement, alopecia totalis and alopecia universalis were represented in the patient cohort, which was mostly female. The libraries were sequenced as a pool, and the TCR yield per sample differed mostly because of small variations in library volumes within the pool. Peripheral blood TCR repertoire changes were tracked in vivo in alopecia patients during primary and secondary sensitization to the hapten diphenylcyclopropenone (DPC). Blood samples were taken from patients before sensitization (week 0) and then at 2, 6 and about 24 weeks after DPC sensitization. Blood for TCR sequencing was provided by twenty-nine alopecia patients at one to four time points (pre-sensitization, 2, 6 and 24 weeks). Broad study findings and their caveats: DPC sensitization did not change the number of TCRs with a frequency above 1 in 1000, and there was no evidence of changes in global repertoire structure. Because every patient had alopecia, a presumed autoimmune disease, the patients' immune response might differ from that of healthy individuals. A positive correlation was found between the number of PT1 expanded TCRs and patch test score, with significance reached at thresholds 8, 16 and 32 but not 4. Compared with pre-sensitization or healthy control sets, expanded TCRs formed significantly more large CDR3 similarity clusters, which is consistent with antigen-driven responses. After repeated subsampling, the strength of the expansion versus patch-test correlation and the threshold at which it became significant changed.

The time point tag for this specimen amounts to: patch test 3, about 24 weeks after DPC sensitization. Reading the label with the study, this specimen's treatment or condition is: therapeutic diphenylcyclopropenone sensitization with weekly scalp DPC. At each patch-test visit, blood was drawn before the patch test was applied. To be eligible, patients had to be aged 18 to 70, diagnosed with alopecia and judged suitable for DPC therapy, while pregnant patients were excluded. Total RNA was extracted from unfractionated whole blood that had been collected in Tempus Blood RNA tubes. This clonotype was observed many times. It lacks a known antigen. No much larger clone exists at a distance of one base, and base qualities are not known. CDR1 and CDR2 are read off the germline V gene as MDHEN and SYDVKM. Unmatched junction bases come to 5, with V trimmed by 6 bases and J by 3 bases. The CDR3 covers 14 residues, taking in both the cysteine and the phenylalanine. Of the read, only the CDR3 DNA is kept; its 42 bases are in frame from base 1.

Receptor amplification or capture employed RACE. Sequenced using a NextSeq 500. During library preparation, unique molecular identifiers were attached to individual cDNA molecules so that TCRs could be counted in a quantitative, reproducible way. For every blood RNA sample, sequencing covered both the TCR alpha and TCR beta chains. In the original analysis: The median number of TCRs per sample was roughly 98,000, ranging from roughly 20,000 to 700,000. The Decombinator software suite was used to annotate V, J and CDR3 in the TCR reads. For the PS versus PT1 abundance plots, all samples were subsampled to the same number of TCRs (28,000). Expanded TCRs were defined as absent before sensitization and observed at least eight times at the 2-week time point. The public reads were quality trimmed at Q25 with fastp and then assembled into clones with MiXCR by TCRdb, keeping productive beta chains. Rows are unified per CDR3 protein, each entry keeping the most common DNA and genes. These V and J calls are TCRdb output, not the study's own analysis. This sample gives approximately 72,000 distinct CDR3 sequences in total; roughly 11% of them show up just once. The ten largest clonotypes hold 1.4% of the sample.

The chain was built from TRBV28 and TRBJ2-7, and TRBD2 matches 10 of the central bases. Sequencing used whole blood, obtained in connection with sensitization to the hapten diphenylcyclopropenone (DPC). This receptor was identified in a woman aged 45-65 years with alopecia areata. Some clones in this sample may be carry-over from other donors' samples. The CDR3 protein sequence reads: CASSPGLAFYEQYF. Here is the DNA: TGTGCCAGCAGCCCGGGACTAGCGTTCTACGAGCAGTACTTC.